This T cell receptor (beta chain) was recorded in a study of CXCR3-negative and CXCR3-positive naive CD8 T cells. The CDR3 has 13 residues. CDR1 SGHKS and CDR2 YYEKEE come from the germline V gene (reference sequence). UMI-labeled 5' RACE TRB cDNA libraries were prepared from the cells. From its re-call of the 5' RACE reads, TCRdb lists each CDR3 protein once, without DNA. Recorded here are about 22,000 distinct CDR3 sequences; the top ten clones represent around 18%. The sequenced sample consisted of memory CD8+ T cells from blood. The rearrangement uses TRBV5-5 and TRBJ2-7; as DNA is missing, the TRBD2 call by TCRdb cannot be tested. This clonotype originated in a human donor in good health. Some clones in this sample may be carry-over from other donors' samples. CDR3 loop: CASSFGLAYEQYF.